This TCR beta chain appears in the sequencing data of a study of blood T cell repertoires in COVID-19 (dated by TCRdb to the early 2020s). About the study as a whole: The collaborator samples originated in the United States, Italy and Spain and spanned the acute and convalescent phases of COVID-19. The prospective study material was composed of cDNA or gDNA derived from T cells, B-cell-depleted T cells, or PBMCs. Deeply sampled blood TCRbeta repertoires from subjects exposed to, actively infected with, or recovered from COVID-19 were included in the dataset. The repertoires were released in a freely available public database intended as a resource for research on the immune response to SARS-CoV-2. The samples were drawn from two sources: the first 160 participants of the ongoing ImmuneRACE study, and over 950 subjects contributed by 6 global collaborators. Sample metadata almost always included a de-identified subject ID, COVID-19 status, age in years and sex. HLA class I and class II types, where available, came from metadata supplied by the sample provider rather than from assay-based typing. Overall results and qualifications from the work: The quantity of clinical and demographic metadata differed by source and by participant and was supplied without curation.

Collaborating institutions collected whole blood in K2EDTA tubes following their own protocols. Collaborator samples were shipped for TCRbeta analysis as frozen whole blood, isolated PBMCs, or DNA extracted from either sample type. The germline V gene (reference sequence) yields SEHNR for CDR1 and FQNEAQ for CDR2. Relative to germline, V is 1 base shorter and J is 7 bases shorter, with 13 bases between their ends. The CDR3 has 15 amino acids, counting the end cysteine and phenylalanine. Of all the DNA, just the CDR3 is kept, 45 bases in frame from base 1. The immunoSEQ Assay, a bias-controlled multiplex PCR, was used to amplify TCRbeta CDR3 regions from genomic DNA. The study's processing was this. Nucleated cell counts per sample were estimated from amplification of reference gene primers within the assay. To quantify the absolute abundance of each unique TCRbeta CDR3 rearrangement, sequence reads were collapsed and filtered. Productive Simpson clonality was computed per sample as the square root of Simpson's diversity index over productive rearrangements. The clones in this table, taken by TCRdb from immuneACCESS, are in-frame only. Not every clone is retained; where verified, under half of the shortfall comes from an unresolved V gene, and the cause of the rest is unknown. D and trimming were read from the DNA, whereas the V and J calls and clone size are those reported in that table. In this sample the table shows about 49,000 clones, about 85% of which occur a single time. 13% to 15% of the sample lies in the top ten.

Comments on this clone: This receptor's antigen is unknown. Base qualities are not provided; no much larger clone lies one nucleotide away.

In this chain, TRBV7-9 is recombined with TRBJ1-4; TRBD1 is a weak D gene call, 5 bases matching. The specimen was peripheral blood. The sequence was collected from a human donor in a cohort sampled during active COVID-19. The CDR3 reads CASSLEGRDGEKLFF. The DNA sequence reads TGTGCCAGCAGCTTAGAGGGCAGGGATGGTGAAAAACTGTTTTTT.